These 16 T cell receptor beta chains were all obtained from the same sample, sequenced in a study of Ad26.COV2.S vaccination and SARS-CoV-2 variants. Method: immunoSEQ multiplex PCR; TCRdb's copy keeps in-frame clones and lacks some. Here the sample spans some 460,000 clones, 89% being singletons. The sample's treatment: some 20 received Ad26.COV2.S at low or high dose, single or two shots; 5 received placebo; per-sample allocation not given. Vaccine and placebo recipients were sampled on day 63 after the first injection. The sample here was peripheral blood, taken in a trial of Ad26.COV2.S vaccine versus placebo. The receptors stem from a person between 18 and 60 years old who received the Ad26.COV2.S COVID-19 vaccine or a placebo.

The DNA of the CDR3 is TGTGCCAGCAGAAACGCCAGGGCGTCCGTCGAGACCCAGTACTTC. This encodes CASRNARASVETQYF. The rearrangement uses TRBV6-5 and TRBJ2-5; maybe TRBD1 (5 bases). This CDR3 contains 15 residues. Looked up from germline, CDR1 is MNHEY and CDR2 is SVGAGI. V lost 6 bases and J lost 5, with 19 bases in between.

This clone has a single count. V is TRBV11-1 and J is TRBJ1-1, with TRBD1 matching 8 bases. V lost 5 bases, J lost 5 bases, and 10 bases stayed unmatched. Looked up from germline, CDR1 is SGHAT and CDR2 is FQDESV (reference sequence). The CDR3 sequence is 15 residues long. The CDR3 nucleotides are TGTGCCAGCAGCAAACGACGGGACAGGCCTACTGAAGCTTTCTTT. Translating gives CASSKRRDRPTEAFF.

The CDR3 region has the DNA TGTGCCAGCAGCGAGGTGGGGAGCTCCTACAATGAGCAGTTCTTC. This codes for CASSEVGSSYNEQFF. The chain uses TRBV28 and TRBJ2-1; D might be TRBD2 (5 bases). Looked up from germline, CDR1 is MDHEN and CDR2 is SYDVKM. The CDR3 runs to 15 residues. The ends were cut back, 6 bases at V and 0 bases at J, with 12 bases in the middle.

The rearrangement uses TRBV9 and TRBJ2-1, with 9 bases that match TRBD2. CDR1 and CDR2 from the germline V gene are SGDLS and YYNGEE. V was pared by 3 bases and J by 9 bases, with 13 bases of the junction left unmatched. This CDR3 has 16 amino acids. Here the CDR3 reads CASSASEASGKGEQFF. In DNA form, the CDR3 reads TGTGCCAGCAGCGCATCGGAGGCTAGCGGGAAGGGTGAGCAGTTCTTC.

This chain connects TRBV18 to TRBJ2-7, with D unresolved. Per germline, CDR1 KGHSH and CDR2 LQKENI. V was clipped by 1 base and J by 2 bases, with 9 bases between them. The CDR3 has 14 residues. The CDR3 DNA is TGTGCCAGCTCACCACGCAGCAATACCTACGAGCAGTACTTC. It encodes CASSPRSNTYEQYF.

In its sample, this clone was seen once. This sequence joins TRBV19 and TRBJ1-5, with D unresolved. Germline assignment: CDR1 LNHDA and CDR2 SQIVND (reference sequence). This CDR3 has 14 amino acids. Trimming left V 7 bases short and J 4 bases short, with 14 bases between. The CDR3 reads CASTTPGGNQPQHF. The CDR3 nucleotides read TGTGCCAGTACCACCCCCGGAGGAAATCAGCCCCAGCATTTT.

The chain links TRBV10-3 to TRBJ2-3; D tentatively fits TRBD1 or TRBD2 (5 bases each). V lost 3 bases and J lost 4, with 11 bases in between. Germline values: CDR1 ENHRY, CDR2 SYGVKD. The CDR3 sequence is 14 residues long. Here the CDR3 reads CAISEIRDPDTQYF. As DNA, the CDR3 is TGTGCCATCAGTGAAATCCGGGACCCAGATACGCAGTATTTT.

The chain employs TRBV28 and TRBJ1-5; a weak D match, TRBD1 (6 bases). This CDR3 comprises 14 residues. V lost 6 bases and J 4 bases, leaving 13 bases between the germline ends. CDR1 and CDR2 (germline): MDHEN, SYDVKM. CDR3 in DNA: TGTGCCAGCAGGCTTACAGGGTCGAATCAGCCCCAGCATTTT. Amino acid sequence: CASRLTGSNQPQHF.

The chain carries TRBV6-5 and TRBJ2-6, with no clear D. This CDR3 is 16 amino acids long. Germline V CDR1 and CDR2: MNHEY, SVGAGI. V was pared by 0 bases and J by 0 bases, with 6 bases between. The CDR3, as DNA: TGTGCCAGCAGTTACTCGTTGAGCTCTGGGGCCAACGTCCTGACTTTC. Protein sequence: CASSYSLSSGANVLTF.

The chain recombines TRBV7-3 with TRBJ1-1; weak D call: TRBD1 (6 bases). V shed 5 bases and J shed 1 base, with 8 bases lying between them. The length of the CDR3 is 13 residues. Germline CDR1 reads SGHTA; CDR2 reads FQGTGA. CDR3 nucleotide sequence: TGTGCCAGCAGCGAACAGGGGAACACTGAAGCTTTCTTT. It translates to CASSEQGNTEAFF.

This clone was picked up a small number of times. This chain connects TRBV3-1 (or the pseudogene TRBV3-2) to TRBJ2-1; D uncertain. The germline V gene has CDR1 LGHDT and CDR2 YNNKEL (reference sequence). This CDR3 region has 12 residues. With 1 base removed from V and 15 bases from J, the gap between germline ends came to 13 bases. CDR3 sequence reads: CASSQGPSRPFF. The CDR3 nucleotides read TGTGCCAGCAGCCAAGGTCCTTCCAGGCCGTTCTTC.

In nucleotides, the CDR3 is TGTGCCAGCAGCCGTAACCAAAATCAGCCCCAGCATTTT. As protein: CASSRNQNQPQHF. The chain couples TRBV27 to TRBJ1-5; no clear D gene. V lost 6 bases to trimming and J lost 4 bases, with 10 bases between them. This CDR3 spans 13 amino acids. Germline V gene lookup returns CDR1 MNHEY and CDR2 SMNVEV (reference sequence).

This chain links TRBV9 with TRBJ2-7, with 9 bases lining up with TRBD1. Germline V gene data show CDR1 as SGDLS and CDR2 as YYNGEE. This CDR3 comprises 18 residues. Trimming cost V 0 bases and J 4 bases; bases outside gene matches: 14. As DNA, the CDR3 is TGTGCCAGCAGCGTAGGTAATCTCGGGGGACAGGGTAGATACGAGCAGTACTTC. Protein sequence: CASSVGNLGGQGRYEQYF. The full variable domain, completed using reference TRBV9 and TRBJ2-7, is DSGVTQTPKHLITATGQRVTLRCSPRSGDLSVYWYQQSLDQGLQFLIQYYNGEERAKGNILERFSAQQFPDLHSELNLSSLELGDSALYFCASSVGNLGGQGRYEQYFGPGTRLTVT.

The chain recombines TRBV2 with TRBJ1-3, with D hard to call. Germline-derived CDR1 and CDR2 are SNHLY and FYNNEI. The CDR3 is 15 residues long. V lost 0 bases to trimming and J lost 0 bases, with 6 bases between them. In DNA, the CDR3 is TGTGCCAGCAGTGAAGCTCCTCCCTCTGGAAACACCATATATTTT. This translates into CASSEAPPSGNTIYF.

The chain combines TRBV4-2 with TRBJ1-1, with a weak D call TRBD1 (5 bases). Germline CDR1 reads LGHNA; CDR2 reads YNFKEQ. The CDR3 spans 16 residues. Trimming pared 0 bases from V and 2 bases from J, leaving 13 bases between. The CDR3 nucleotides read TGTGCCAGCAGCCAAGATATTGCGGGGGGAAACACTGAAGCTTTCTTT. Translating gives CASSQDIAGGNTEAFF.

This chain connects TRBV3-1 (or the pseudogene TRBV3-2) to TRBJ2-3; D is perhaps TRBD1 (6 bases). CDR3 length equals 13 residues. The V and J ends lost 5 bases and 10 bases respectively, with 16 bases between them. CDR1 and CDR2 from the germline V gene are LGHDT and YNNKEL (reference sequence). The CDR3 region is CASSSQGTRAQYF. The CDR3 region has the DNA TGTGCCAGCAGCTCCCAGGGGACGAGGGCGCAGTATTTT.